The clone carrying this TCR beta chain has a handful of counts. Its target is unknown. This entry belongs to a study of shared clonotypes between healthy human individuals. Splitting of CD4+ cells produced CD45RA+ naive and CD45RA-negative memory subsets. The deep-level immunoSEQ assay was used. The assay was immunoSEQ multiplex PCR, and TCRdb's table has in-frame clones only and misses some. The table lists roughly 1 million clones, approximately 68% of them singletons, with around 1.5% in the top ten. Findings of the study overall: The represented genetic and exposure-history diversity was limited by the small number of donors. Memory subsets generally showed smaller estimated richness than naive subsets did.

The TCR comes from a man younger than 30 in good health. Source material: memory CD4+ T cells sorted from blood. Regarding subset: CD45RA-negative fraction.

The CDR3 sequence: CAWSPSDRGTDTQYF. As DNA, the CDR3 is TGTGCCTGGAGTCCGTCGGACAGGGGAACAGATACGCAGTATTTT. This chain uses TRBV30 with TRBJ2-3; 9 bases are a match to TRBD1. The germline V gene encodes CDR1 GTSNPN and CDR2 SVGIG (reference sequence). CDR3 length equals 15 residues. V gave up 2 bases and J gave up 3 bases; unmatched junction bases: 6.